Following are 23 T cell receptor beta chains from one sample sequenced in a study of T cells expressing NK-cell markers. Each CDR3 protein gets one entry in TCRdb, which reprocessed the 5' RACE reads and gives no DNA. This sample's table has 500,000 to 700,000 distinct CDR3 sequences. The specimen sequenced was blood T cells: a sorted CD56 or NKG2C T cell subset, CD4+ or CD8+ T cells, or bulk PBMC T cells (not recorded which). These receptors were taken from a man younger than 35 in good health.

V and J are TRBV6-1 and TRBJ2-3; with no DNA, the TCRdb D assignment of TRBD2 cannot be verified. The CDR3 contains 14 residues. The germline V gene encodes CDR1 MNHNS and CDR2 SASEGT. CDR3 protein: CASRLAAGVDTQYF.

The chain links TRBV6-1 to TRBJ2-5; TCRdb calls TRBD2, which cannot be checked without DNA. Per the germline V gene, CDR1 is MNHNS and CDR2 is SASEGT. The CDR3 length is 16 residues. CDR3 in amino acids: CASSATAGRSKETQYF.

The chain has TRBV18 and TRBJ2-5; TCRdb's D call of TRBD2 is untestable without DNA. CDR1 is KGHSH, CDR2 LQKENI, per germline. The CDR3 contains 19 residues. The CDR3 sequence: CASSPRQGLSGSGFRTQYF.

The V gene is TRBV15, the J gene TRBJ2-7; as DNA is missing, the TRBD1 call by TCRdb cannot be tested. This CDR3 region has 14 residues. The V gene's germline CDR1 is LNHNV and CDR2 YYDKDF (reference sequence). Here the CDR3 reads CATSRVGVGYEQYF.

The gene calls are TRBV27 and TRBJ1-5; TCRdb's D call, TRBD1, is unchecked because there is no DNA. This CDR3 is built from 14 residues. The germline gives CDR1 MNHEY, CDR2 SMNVEV (reference sequence). The CDR3 reads CASSRTGFTQPQHF.

This sequence joins TRBV4-1 and TRBJ2-1; TCRdb designates TRBD2, a call that cannot be tested without DNA. Germline V gene lookup returns CDR1 MGHRA and CDR2 YSYEKL. The CDR3 spans 16 residues. CDR3 loop: CASSQQLSGSGNEQFF.

The chain has TRBV29-1 and TRBJ2-6; TCRdb indicates TRBD2, and absent DNA this call remains unverified. Germline values: CDR1 SQVTM, CDR2 ANQGSEA. The CDR3 consists of 16 residues. The CDR3 spells CSVGLASLSGANVLTF.

V and J are TRBV4-3 and TRBJ2-5. The CDR3 runs to 15 residues. Per germline, CDR1 LGHNA and CDR2 YSLEER. This CDR3 is CASSQDYAWQETQYF.

J is TRBJ2-4 and V is TRBV7-2; TCRdb proposes TRBD1, but this gene call is untestable without DNA. The CDR3 is made up of 16 amino acids. From germline, CDR1 is SGHTA and CDR2 FQGNSA. The CDR3 loop is CASSPISRGAKNIQYF.

The chain carries TRBV10-3 and TRBJ2-1. Germline V gives CDR1 ENHRY, CDR2 SYGVKD. The CDR3 sequence is 12 residues long. CDR3 region: CAHAYFHNEQFF.

The chain is built from TRBV18 and TRBJ2-7; checking the TCRdb D call of TRBD1 is not possible without DNA. CDR3 length: 18 amino acids. Germline loops: CDR1 KGHSH, CDR2 LQKENI. The CDR3 sequence is CASSPVRQGSNRGYEQYF.

The chain couples TRBV7-9 to TRBJ1-2; without DNA, the TCRdb call of TRBD1 cannot be checked. This CDR3 comprises 17 residues. In germline, CDR1 is SEHNR, CDR2 FQNEAQ (reference sequence). CDR3 sequence: CASSPGRGGVIGNGYTF.

This rearrangement joins TRBV6-1 to TRBJ1-1; TCRdb proposes TRBD1, but this gene call is untestable without DNA. This CDR3 comprises 14 residues. The germline V gene has CDR1 MNHNS and CDR2 SASEGT. The chain's CDR3 is CASNQWQGLREAFF.

The chain carries TRBV7-2 and TRBJ2-6. This CDR3 has 13 amino acids. The germline gives CDR1 SGHTA, CDR2 FQGNSA. CDR3 amino acids: CASSFTGANVLTF.

V usage is TRBV5-1 and J usage is TRBJ2-7. CDR1 and CDR2 from the germline V gene are SGHRS and YFSETQ. CDR3 length equals 12 residues. CDR3 region: CASRETTEPWYF.

The chain employs TRBV24-1 and TRBJ2-1; TCRdb's assignment of TRBD2 cannot be checked, as there is no DNA. The CDR3 loop spans 19 amino acids. Germline assignment: CDR1 KGHDR and CDR2 SFDVKD. This chain's CDR3 is CATSDFLATTSSAYNEQFF.

The chain is built from TRBV29-1 and TRBJ1-1. The CDR3 totals 11 residues. Germline V gives CDR1 SQVTM, CDR2 ANQGSEA. This CDR3 is CSVEKGLEAFF.

The chain couples TRBV13 to TRBJ2-4; TCRdb proposes TRBD1, but this gene call is untestable without DNA. This CDR3 spans 15 amino acids. Germline assignment: CDR1 PRHDT and CDR2 FYEKMQ (reference sequence). CDR3 region: CASSLTGTGKNIQYF.

The gene calls are TRBV28 and TRBJ2-1; checking the TCRdb D call of TRBD2 is not possible without DNA. The germline gives CDR1 MDHEN, CDR2 SYDVKM. This CDR3 spans 13 amino acids. CDR3 in amino acids: CASSGGPVNEQFF.

This chain connects TRBV20-1 to TRBJ2-1; TCRdb designates TRBD2, a call that cannot be tested without DNA. The CDR3 sequence is 12 residues long. Germline V gene lookup returns CDR1 DFQATT and CDR2 SNEGSKA (reference sequence). The CDR3 sequence is CSARVPGLGQFF.

The chain links TRBV19 to TRBJ2-6. Germline V gene sequence: CDR1 LNHDA, CDR2 SQIVND (reference sequence). This CDR3 has 16 residues. The CDR3 sequence: CASSIGWGSGANVLTF.

The genes are TRBV11-2 and TRBJ2-3; without DNA, the TCRdb call of TRBD1 cannot be checked. CDR3 length: 14 amino acids. The germline gives CDR1 SGHAT, CDR2 FQNNGV. The CDR3 loop reads CASSYPGEEDTQYF.

The V call is TRBV13, the J call TRBJ2-3; the TRBD2 assignment by TCRdb is unverifiable without DNA. Germline values: CDR1 PRHDT, CDR2 FYEKMQ (reference sequence). This CDR3 contains 18 residues. This chain's CDR3 is CASSSQRAGVLSTDTQYF.